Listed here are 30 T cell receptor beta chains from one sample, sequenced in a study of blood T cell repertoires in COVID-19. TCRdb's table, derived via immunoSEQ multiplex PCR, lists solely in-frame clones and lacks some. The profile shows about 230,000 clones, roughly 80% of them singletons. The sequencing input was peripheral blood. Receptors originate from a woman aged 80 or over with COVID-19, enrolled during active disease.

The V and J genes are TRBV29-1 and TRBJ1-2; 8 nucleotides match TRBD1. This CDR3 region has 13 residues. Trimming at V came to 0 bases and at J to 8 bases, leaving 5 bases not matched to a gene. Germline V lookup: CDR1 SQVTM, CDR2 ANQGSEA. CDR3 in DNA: TGCAGCGTTGAAGAATGGACAGGGAGCGGCTACACCTTC. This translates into CSVEEWTGSGYTF.

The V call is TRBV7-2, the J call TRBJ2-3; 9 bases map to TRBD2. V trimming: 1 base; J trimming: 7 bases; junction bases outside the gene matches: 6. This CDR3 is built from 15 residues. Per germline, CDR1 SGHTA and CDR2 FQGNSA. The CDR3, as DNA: TGTGCCAGCAGCTTAGGCGGGGGGGTCCAATATACGCAGTATTTT. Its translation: CASSLGGGVQYTQYF.

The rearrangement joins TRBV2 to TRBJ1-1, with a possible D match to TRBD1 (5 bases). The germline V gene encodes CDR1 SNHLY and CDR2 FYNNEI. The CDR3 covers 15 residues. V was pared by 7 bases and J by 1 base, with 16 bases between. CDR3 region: CASNLGRQRNTEAFF. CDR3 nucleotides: TGTGCCAGCAACCTCGGGCGACAGAGGAACACTGAAGCTTTCTTT.

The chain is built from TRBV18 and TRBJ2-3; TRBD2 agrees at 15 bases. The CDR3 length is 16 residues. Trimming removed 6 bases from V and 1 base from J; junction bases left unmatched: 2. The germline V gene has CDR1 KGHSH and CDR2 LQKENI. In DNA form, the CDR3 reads TGTGCCAGCTCTCGGACTAGCGGGGGGGGCACAGATACGCAGTATTTT. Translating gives CASSRTSGGGTDTQYF.

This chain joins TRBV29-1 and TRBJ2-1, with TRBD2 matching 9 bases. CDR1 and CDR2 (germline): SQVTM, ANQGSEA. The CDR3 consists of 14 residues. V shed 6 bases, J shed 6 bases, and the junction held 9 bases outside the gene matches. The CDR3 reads CSVAGAGGRNEQFF. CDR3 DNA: TGCAGCGTCGCGGGAGCGGGAGGACGCAATGAGCAGTTCTTC.

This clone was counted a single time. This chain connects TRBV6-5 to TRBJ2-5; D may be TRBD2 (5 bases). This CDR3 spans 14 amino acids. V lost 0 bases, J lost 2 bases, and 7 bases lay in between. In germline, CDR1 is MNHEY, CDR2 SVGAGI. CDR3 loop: CASSYSPGQETQYF. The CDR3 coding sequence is TGTGCCAGCAGTTACTCTCCGGGGCAAGAGACCCAGTACTTC.

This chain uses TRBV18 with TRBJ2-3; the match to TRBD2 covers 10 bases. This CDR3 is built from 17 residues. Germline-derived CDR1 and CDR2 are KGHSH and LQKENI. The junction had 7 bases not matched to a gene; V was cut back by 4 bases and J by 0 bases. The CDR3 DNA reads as TGTGCCAGCTCACGCCCTAGCGGGGGCTTTAGCACAGATACGCAGTATTTT. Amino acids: CASSRPSGGFSTDTQYF.

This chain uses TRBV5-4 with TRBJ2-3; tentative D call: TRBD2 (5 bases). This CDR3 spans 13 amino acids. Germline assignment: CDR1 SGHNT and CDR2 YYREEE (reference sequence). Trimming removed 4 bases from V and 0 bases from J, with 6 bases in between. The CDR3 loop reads CASSPGSTDTQYF. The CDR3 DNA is TGTGCCAGCAGCCCGGGGAGCACAGATACGCAGTATTTT.

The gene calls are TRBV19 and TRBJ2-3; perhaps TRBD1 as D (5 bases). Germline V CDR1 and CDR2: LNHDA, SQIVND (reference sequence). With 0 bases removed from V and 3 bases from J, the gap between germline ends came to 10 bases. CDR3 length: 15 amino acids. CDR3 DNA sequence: TGTGCCAGTAGTATAGACAGGGTCGGGACAGATACGCAGTATTTT. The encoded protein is CASSIDRVGTDTQYF. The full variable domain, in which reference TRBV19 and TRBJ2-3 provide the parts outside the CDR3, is DGGITQSPKYLFRKEGQNVTLSCEQNLNHDAMYWYRQDPGQGLRLIYYSQIVNDFQKGDIAEGYSVSREKKESFPLTVTSAQKNPTAFYLCASSIDRVGTDTQYFGPGTRLTVL.

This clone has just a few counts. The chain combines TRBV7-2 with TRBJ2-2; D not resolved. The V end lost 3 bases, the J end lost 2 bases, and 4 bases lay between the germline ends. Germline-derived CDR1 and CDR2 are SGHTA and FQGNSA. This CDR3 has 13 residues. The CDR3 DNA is TGTGCCAGCAGCTTCGTAAACACCGGGGAGCTGTTTTTT. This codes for CASSFVNTGELFF.

The CDR3 DNA sequence: TGTGCCAGCAGCGTTAGGGGGCGGAATGAAAAACTGTTTTTT. This encodes CASSVRGRNEKLFF. The chain recombines TRBV9 with TRBJ1-4, with 7 bases matching TRBD1. Germline loops: CDR1 SGDLS, CDR2 YYNGEE. The junction had 3 bases not matched to a gene; V was cut back by 2 bases and J by 5 bases. This CDR3 comprises 14 residues.

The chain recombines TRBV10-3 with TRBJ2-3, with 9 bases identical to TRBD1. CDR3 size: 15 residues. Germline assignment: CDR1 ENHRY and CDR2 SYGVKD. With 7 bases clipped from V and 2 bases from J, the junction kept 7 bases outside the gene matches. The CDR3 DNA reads TGTGCCATCACAGGGGGGGACAGGGTCACAGATACGCAGTATTTT. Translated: CAITGGDRVTDTQYF.

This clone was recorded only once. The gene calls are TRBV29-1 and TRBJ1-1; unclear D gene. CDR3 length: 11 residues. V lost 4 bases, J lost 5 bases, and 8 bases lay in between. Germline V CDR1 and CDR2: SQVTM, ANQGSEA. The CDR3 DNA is TGCAGCGTTGTGCCGGGGACTGAAGCTTTCTTT. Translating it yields CSVVPGTEAFF. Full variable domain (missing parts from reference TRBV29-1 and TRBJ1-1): SAVISQKPSRDICQRGTSLTIQCQVDSQVTMMFWYRQQPGQSLTLIATANQGSEATYESGFVIDKFPISRPNLTFSTLTVSNMSPEDSSIYLCSVVPGTEAFFGQGTRLTVV.

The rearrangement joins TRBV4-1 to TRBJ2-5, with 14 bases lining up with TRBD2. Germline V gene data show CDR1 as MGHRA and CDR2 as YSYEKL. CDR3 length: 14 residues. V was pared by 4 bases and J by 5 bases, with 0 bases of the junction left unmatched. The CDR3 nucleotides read TGCGCCAGCAGCCGGACTAGCGGGGGGGAGACCCAGTACTTC. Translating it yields CASSRTSGGETQYF.

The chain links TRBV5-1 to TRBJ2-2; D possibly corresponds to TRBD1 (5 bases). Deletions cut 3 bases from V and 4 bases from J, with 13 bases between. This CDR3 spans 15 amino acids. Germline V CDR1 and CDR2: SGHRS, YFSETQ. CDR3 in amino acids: CASSSHDRSTGELFF. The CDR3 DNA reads TGCGCCAGCAGCTCACATGACAGATCCACCGGGGAGCTGTTTTTT.

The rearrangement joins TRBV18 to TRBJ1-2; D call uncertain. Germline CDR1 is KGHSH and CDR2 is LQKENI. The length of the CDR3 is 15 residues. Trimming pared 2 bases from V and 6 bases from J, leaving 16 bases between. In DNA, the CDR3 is TGTGCCAGCTCACCAGTGCCGGGTCCTGCGAATGGCTACACCTTC. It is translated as CASSPVPGPANGYTF.

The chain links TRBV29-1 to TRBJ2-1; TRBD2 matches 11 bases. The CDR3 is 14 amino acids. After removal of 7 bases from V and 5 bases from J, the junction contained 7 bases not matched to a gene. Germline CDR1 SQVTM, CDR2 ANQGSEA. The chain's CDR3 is CSANPGLADNEQFF. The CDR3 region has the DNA TGCAGCGCGAATCCGGGACTAGCGGACAATGAGCAGTTCTTC.

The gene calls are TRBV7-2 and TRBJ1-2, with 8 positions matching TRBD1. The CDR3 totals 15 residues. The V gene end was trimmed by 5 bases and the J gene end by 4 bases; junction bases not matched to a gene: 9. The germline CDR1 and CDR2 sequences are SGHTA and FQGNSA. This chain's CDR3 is CASSPGQGPLYGYTF. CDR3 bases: TGTGCCAGCAGCCCAGGACAGGGCCCACTCTATGGCTACACCTTC.

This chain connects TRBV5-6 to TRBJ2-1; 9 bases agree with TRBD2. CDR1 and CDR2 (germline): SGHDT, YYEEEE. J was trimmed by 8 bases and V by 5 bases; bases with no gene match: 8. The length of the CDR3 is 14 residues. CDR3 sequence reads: CASRRSGGPYEQFF. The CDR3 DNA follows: TGTGCCAGCAGGAGGAGCGGGGGGCCATATGAGCAGTTCTTC.

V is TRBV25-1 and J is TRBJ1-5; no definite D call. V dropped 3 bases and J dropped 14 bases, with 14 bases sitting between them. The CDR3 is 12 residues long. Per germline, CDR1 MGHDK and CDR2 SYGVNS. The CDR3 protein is CASSDSVGEKHF. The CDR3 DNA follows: TGTGCCAGCAGTGATAGCGTCGGGGAAAAGCATTTT. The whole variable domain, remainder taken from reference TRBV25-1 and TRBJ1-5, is EADIYQTPRYLVIGTGKKITLECSQTMGHDKMYWYQQDPGMELHLIHYSYGVNSTEKGDLSSESTVSRIRTEHFPLTLESARPSHTSQYLCASSDSVGEKHFGDGTRLSIL.

The CDR3 loop is CASSKQSGLAGVNEQFF. CDR3 DNA sequence: TGTGCCAGCAGCAAGCAGTCGGGACTAGCGGGAGTCAATGAGCAGTTCTTC. V is TRBV5-4 and J is TRBJ2-1; 14 nucleotides agree with TRBD2. The germline V gene has CDR1 SGHNT and CDR2 YYREEE (reference sequence). The V segment lost 4 bases and the J segment 6 bases; nucleotides outside the gene matches: 9. CDR3 length: 17 amino acids.

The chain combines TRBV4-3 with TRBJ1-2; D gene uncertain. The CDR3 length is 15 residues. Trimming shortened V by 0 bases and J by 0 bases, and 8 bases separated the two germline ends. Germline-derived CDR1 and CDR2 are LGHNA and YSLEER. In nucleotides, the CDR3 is TGCGCCAGCAGCCAAGATCCCACAGCTAACTATGGCTACACCTTC. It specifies CASSQDPTANYGYTF.

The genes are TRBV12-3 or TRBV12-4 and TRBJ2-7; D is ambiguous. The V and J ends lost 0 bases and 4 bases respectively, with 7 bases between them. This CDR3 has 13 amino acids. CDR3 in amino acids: CASSLAQAYEQYF. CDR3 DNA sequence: TGTGCCAGCAGTTTAGCCCAGGCGTACGAGCAGTACTTC.

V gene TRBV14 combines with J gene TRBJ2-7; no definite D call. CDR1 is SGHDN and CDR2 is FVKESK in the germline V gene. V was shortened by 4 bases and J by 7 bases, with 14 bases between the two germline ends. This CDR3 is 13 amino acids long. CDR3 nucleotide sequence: TGTGCCAGCAGCCCTTACCTCGCGGCTGAGCAGTACTTC. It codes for CASSPYLAAEQYF.

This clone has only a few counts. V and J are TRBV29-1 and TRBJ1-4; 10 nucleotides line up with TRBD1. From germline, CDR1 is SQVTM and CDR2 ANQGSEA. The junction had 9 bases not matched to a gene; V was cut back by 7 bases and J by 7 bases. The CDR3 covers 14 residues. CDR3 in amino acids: CSAGTGEFGEKLFF. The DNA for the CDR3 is TGCAGCGCTGGGACAGGGGAGTTTGGTGAAAAACTGTTTTTT.

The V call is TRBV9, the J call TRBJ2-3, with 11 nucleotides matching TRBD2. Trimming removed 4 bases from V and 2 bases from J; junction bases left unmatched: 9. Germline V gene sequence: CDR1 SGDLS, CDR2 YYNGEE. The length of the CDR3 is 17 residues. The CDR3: CASSPGLAGKTTDTQYF. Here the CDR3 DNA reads TGTGCCAGCAGCCCCGGACTAGCGGGTAAGACCACAGATACGCAGTATTTT.

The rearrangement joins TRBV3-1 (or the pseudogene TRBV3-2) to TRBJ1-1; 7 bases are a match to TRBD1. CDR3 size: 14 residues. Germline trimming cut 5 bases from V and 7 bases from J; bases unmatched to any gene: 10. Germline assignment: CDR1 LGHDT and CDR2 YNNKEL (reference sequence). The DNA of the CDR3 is TGTGCCAGCAGCGCCCGGGGCAGGGGGATTGAAGCTTTCTTT. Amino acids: CASSARGRGIEAFF.

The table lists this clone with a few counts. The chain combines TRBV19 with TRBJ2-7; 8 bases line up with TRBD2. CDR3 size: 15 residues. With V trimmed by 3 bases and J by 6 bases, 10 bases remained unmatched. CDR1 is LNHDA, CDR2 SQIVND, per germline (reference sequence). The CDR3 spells CASSILGERGSEQYF. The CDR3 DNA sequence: TGTGCCAGTAGTATCCTCGGAGAGCGGGGGAGCGAGCAGTACTTC.

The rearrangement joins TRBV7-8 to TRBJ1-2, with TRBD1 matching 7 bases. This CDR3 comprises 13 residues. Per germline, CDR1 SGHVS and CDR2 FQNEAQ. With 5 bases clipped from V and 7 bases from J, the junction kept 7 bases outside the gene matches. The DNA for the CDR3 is TGTGCCAGCAGCCTCGGGACAGATAGTGGCTACACCTTC. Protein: CASSLGTDSGYTF. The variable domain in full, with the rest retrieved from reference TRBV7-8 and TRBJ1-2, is GAGVSQSPRYKVAKRGQDVALRCDPISGHVSLFWYQQALGQGPEFLTYFQNEAQLDKSGLPSDRFFAERPEGSVSTLKIQRTQQEDSAVYLCASSLGTDSGYTFGSGTRLTVV.

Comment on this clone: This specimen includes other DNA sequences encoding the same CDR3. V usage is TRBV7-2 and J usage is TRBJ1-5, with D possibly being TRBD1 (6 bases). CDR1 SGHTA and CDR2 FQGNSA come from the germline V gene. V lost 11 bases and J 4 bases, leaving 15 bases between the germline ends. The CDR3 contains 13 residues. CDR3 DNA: TGTGCCTCCTCTCCACAGGGAAATCAGCCCCAGCATTTT. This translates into CASSPQGNQPQHF.